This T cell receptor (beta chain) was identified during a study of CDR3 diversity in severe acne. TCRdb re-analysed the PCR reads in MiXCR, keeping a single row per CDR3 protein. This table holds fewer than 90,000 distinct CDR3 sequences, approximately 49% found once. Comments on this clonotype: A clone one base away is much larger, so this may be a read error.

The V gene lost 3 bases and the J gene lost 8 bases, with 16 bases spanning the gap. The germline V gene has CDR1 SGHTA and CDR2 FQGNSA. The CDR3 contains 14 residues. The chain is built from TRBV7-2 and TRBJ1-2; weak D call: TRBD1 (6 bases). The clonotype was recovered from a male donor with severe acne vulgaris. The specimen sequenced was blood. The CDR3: CASSFGAQGPGYTF. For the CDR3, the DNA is TGTGCCAGCAGCTTCGGGGCACAGGGCCCCGGCTACACCTTC.